What follows is one TCR beta chain and its context. This CDR3 spans 15 amino acids. Trimming took off 4 bases at V and 7 bases at J, with 19 bases between the two ends. Sequencing targeted TCR beta in T cells from blood (CD8+ and CD4+). Fulfillment of recently defined diagnostic criteria for definite or probable disease was shown by the patients with Susac syndrome. The authors negatively isolated CD8+ and CD4+ T cells and FACS-enriched TEMRA cells. The data derive from a study of CD8 T cells in Susac syndrome. Study context: When blood was drawn, patients with Susac syndrome were on intravenous immunoglobulin alone, on corticosteroids, or therapy-naive.

Reverse transcription of roughly 0.45 to 1 ug RNA used random hexamers. TCRdb called the immunoSEQ multiplex PCR reads again in MiXCR, with one record for every CDR3 protein. The sample holds roughly 100,000 distinct CDR3 sequences; about 94% are singletons and the top ten take 0.3% to 0.35%. This sequence joins TRBV23-1 and TRBJ1-2; D remains ambiguous. TRBV23-1 counts as an open reading frame of uncertain function. The source is a human donor with Susac syndrome. What was sequenced was CD4+ T cells from PBMCs. The CDR3 region is CASSPRHRCRGGYTF. The CDR3 bases are TGCGCCAGCAGTCCACGACACCGCTGTCGGGGTGGCTACACCTTC.